This T cell receptor (beta chain) was recorded in a study of T cells in Graves' hyperthyroidism and ophthalmopathy. TCR beta CDR3 regions were amplified from RNA transcripts. First-round RT-PCR of the TCR CDR3 relied on the HTBI primer set. TCRdb analysed the multiplex PCR reads with MiXCR anew, one entry per CDR3 protein. This sample yields 480,000 or so distinct CDR3 sequences, of which approximately 49% are seen a single time; about two fifths belongs to the top ten. Comments on this clonotype: Its cognate antigen is unknown.

General observations from the study: Also found in blood were most expanded thyroid clonotypes above 0.001. Ophthalmopathy, which appeared later, was predicted by the model a median approximately 6 months before onset. A model of 13 V-J pairs discriminated ophthalmopathy from stable hyperthyroidism.

The clonotype comes from an adult woman with Graves' disease, either hyperthyroidism or ophthalmopathy (not recorded which). Sequenced input: peripheral blood or thyroid tissue (not recorded which).

CDR3 DNA: TGCAGCGTCCAGCCGGGGACAGGGGATGAAAAACTGTTTTTT. It translates to CSVQPGTGDEKLFF. This rearrangement joins TRBV29-1 to TRBJ1-4; 10 bases line up with TRBD1. The CDR3 covers 14 residues. Germline CDR1 is SQVTM and CDR2 is ANQGSEA. Trimming at V came to 6 bases and at J to 6 bases, leaving 7 bases not matched to a gene.